The rows below give T cell receptor beta chains drawn from one sample of a study of OX40 agonist ivuxolimab in advanced cancers. The protocol was immunoSEQ multiplex PCR, while the TCRdb copy is restricted to in-frame clones and leaves out a portion. The sample gives tens of thousands of clones, around four fifths of which show up once; less than 3.5% is in the top ten. Here the sequenced sample was CD4+ or CD8+ T cells sorted from blood, taken in a trial of the OX40 agonist ivuxolimab. Receptors were obtained from an adult with an advanced solid tumor such as melanoma, head and neck, liver or kidney cancer. CDR3s include the opening cysteine and the closing phenylalanine or tryptophan. The order of the fields is clone size, J gene, D gene, CDR3 length, V gene, CDR3 DNA, CDR3 protein. D genes are given only for firm matches. Not all rows give a size; the values are once, few, many and, for expanded clones, a class.

clone_size: NA
j_call: TRBJ1-5
d_call: TRBD1
cdr3_length: 15
v_call: TRBV7-2
cdr3_nt: TGTGCCAGCAGCTTAGAATCACAGGGGGGTTCGCCCCAGCATTTT
cdr3_aa: CASSLESQGGSPQHF

clone_size: NA
j_call: TRBJ2-2
d_call: NA
cdr3_length: 17
v_call: TRBV5-1
cdr3_nt: TGCGCCAGCAGCTTGTCATCTGGACAGAGATCCACCGGGGAGCTGTTTTTT
cdr3_aa: CASSLSSGQRSTGELFF

clone_size: NA
j_call: TRBJ2-1
d_call: NA
cdr3_length: 16
v_call: TRBV2
cdr3_nt: TGTGCCAGCAGTCCACCTACAGGGAGCTCCTACAATGAGCAGTTCTTC
cdr3_aa: CASSPPTGSSYNEQFF

clone_size: few
j_call: TRBJ1-5
d_call: TRBD1
cdr3_length: 14
v_call: TRBV6-5
cdr3_nt: TGTGCCAGCAGTTTAGGACAGGAGGTCCAGCCCCAGCATTTT
cdr3_aa: CASSLGQEVQPQHF

clone_size: NA
j_call: TRBJ2-3
d_call: NA
cdr3_length: 16
v_call: TRBV7-9
cdr3_nt: TGTGCCAGCAGTCCCGCTTGGAGGGGGGTTTCAGATACGCAGTATTTT
cdr3_aa: CASSPAWRGVSDTQYF

clone_size: NA
j_call: TRBJ1-4
d_call: NA
cdr3_length: 13
v_call: TRBV4-3
cdr3_nt: TGCGCCAGCAGCCAAGTGGAGGGGTTGGAACTGTTTTTT
cdr3_aa: CASSQVEGLELFF

clone_size: NA
j_call: TRBJ1-2
d_call: NA
cdr3_length: 15
v_call: TRBV5-1
cdr3_nt: TGCGCCAGCAGCTTGGGCGGGGAATCTAACTATGGCTACACCTTC
cdr3_aa: CASSLGGESNYGYTF

clone_size: NA
j_call: TRBJ1-2
d_call: NA
cdr3_length: 14
v_call: TRBV4-1
cdr3_nt: TGCGCCAGCAGCTACGGACGGTCTAACTATGGCTACACCTTC
cdr3_aa: CASSYGRSNYGYTF

clone_size: NA
j_call: TRBJ1-4
d_call: TRBD1
cdr3_length: 15
v_call: TRBV13
cdr3_nt: TGTGCCAGCAGCTCTTTACGGACAGGGAGAGAAAAACTGTTTTTT
cdr3_aa: CASSSLRTGREKLFF

clone_size: NA
j_call: TRBJ2-2
d_call: TRBD1
cdr3_length: 14
v_call: TRBV7-2
cdr3_nt: TGTGCCAGCAGCGGGACAGGGCGCTCCGGGGAGCTGTTTTTT
cdr3_aa: CASSGTGRSGELFF

clone_size: NA
j_call: TRBJ1-5
d_call: NA
cdr3_length: 13
v_call: TRBV6-1
cdr3_nt: TGTGCCAGCAGTGAATTTGTGGGACAGCCCCAGCATTTT
cdr3_aa: CASSEFVGQPQHF

clone_size: NA
j_call: TRBJ1-1
d_call: TRBD1
cdr3_length: 14
v_call: TRBV5-1
cdr3_nt: TGCGCCAGCGGCGGACAGGGGATGAACACTGAAGCTTTCTTT
cdr3_aa: CASGGQGMNTEAFF

clone_size: NA
j_call: TRBJ2-3
d_call: TRBD1
cdr3_length: 18
v_call: TRBV27
cdr3_nt: TGTGCCAGCAGTTTATCGGTCATAGGGACAGGGATCACAGATACGCAGTATTTT
cdr3_aa: CASSLSVIGTGITDTQYF

clone_size: few
j_call: TRBJ2-1
d_call: NA
cdr3_length: 15
v_call: TRBV11-3
cdr3_nt: TGTGCCAGCAGCTTCAGTAGCCGCGGCATCCATGAGCAGTTCTTC
cdr3_aa: CASSFSSRGIHEQFF

clone_size: NA
j_call: TRBJ2-5
d_call: TRBD1
cdr3_length: 12
v_call: TRBV7-9
cdr3_nt: TGTGCCAGCCAGAACAGGGGTGAGACCCAGTACTTC
cdr3_aa: CASQNRGETQYF

clone_size: NA
j_call: TRBJ1-1
d_call: NA
cdr3_length: 12
v_call: TRBV28
cdr3_nt: TGTGCCAGCAGTACCCCAGGGCGGGCGGCTTTCTTT
cdr3_aa: CASSTPGRAAFF